One T cell receptor (beta chain) is described in this entry. The antigen is undetermined. The sample belongs to a study of shared clonotypes between healthy human individuals. Study-wide background: Three plates each covered CD4 naive and memory; CD8 naive two, CD8 memory one. Points from the study as a whole: Limited genetic and exposure-history diversity came from having few donors.

The V gene's germline CDR1 is SGDLS and CDR2 YYNGEE. The CDR3 has 16 amino acids. V dropped 2 bases and J dropped 0 bases, with 15 bases sitting between them. Every subset's genomic DNA went evenly onto several immunoSEQ plates. Assay used: immunoSEQ multiplex PCR; TCRdb lists only in-frame clones, some missing. The table lists 740,000 or so clones, approximately 73% of them singletons, with around 2% in the top ten. The source is a woman in her 30s in good health. Material for sequencing was memory CD4+ T cells sorted from blood. The sample's subset: CD45RA-negative fraction. The chain has TRBV9 and TRBJ2-7; TRBD2 is a possible D gene (5 bases). As DNA, the CDR3 is TGTGCCAGCAGCGTCGGGGTGGGGTCTGACTCCTACGAGCAGTACTTC. Its translation: CASSVGVGSDSYEQYF.